The source of this T cell receptor beta chain is a study of shared clonotypes between healthy human individuals. Study-wide points: It was the non-shared clonotypes that had lower generation probabilities than clonotypes shared by all four donors.

Points on this clone: Antigen: not known.

Every donor, a Caucasian adult, lived in Nashville, Tennessee. Original handling: ImmunoSEQ supplied junction-only sequences lacking quality scores, so filtering was different. Only in-frame clones appear in the TCRdb table, and some are missing; sequencing was by immunoSEQ multiplex PCR. Clonal size and the V and J genes are those of that table, whereas D and trimming came from the DNA. The repertoire holds approximately 640,000 clones, with 55% to 75% as singletons. The TCR was taken from a woman younger than 45 in good health. The sequencing input was memory CD4+ T cells sorted from blood. Subset in this sample: CD45RA-negative fraction.

CDR3: CASSKKGAYEQYF. CDR3 nucleotides: TGTGCCAGCAGCAAAAAGGGAGCCTACGAGCAGTACTTC. This rearrangement joins TRBV27 to TRBJ2-7, with D perhaps matching TRBD2 (5 bases). Germline loops: CDR1 MNHEY, CDR2 SMNVEV (reference sequence). The CDR3 has 13 residues. The V end lost 6 bases, the J end lost 2 bases, and 11 bases lay between the germline ends.